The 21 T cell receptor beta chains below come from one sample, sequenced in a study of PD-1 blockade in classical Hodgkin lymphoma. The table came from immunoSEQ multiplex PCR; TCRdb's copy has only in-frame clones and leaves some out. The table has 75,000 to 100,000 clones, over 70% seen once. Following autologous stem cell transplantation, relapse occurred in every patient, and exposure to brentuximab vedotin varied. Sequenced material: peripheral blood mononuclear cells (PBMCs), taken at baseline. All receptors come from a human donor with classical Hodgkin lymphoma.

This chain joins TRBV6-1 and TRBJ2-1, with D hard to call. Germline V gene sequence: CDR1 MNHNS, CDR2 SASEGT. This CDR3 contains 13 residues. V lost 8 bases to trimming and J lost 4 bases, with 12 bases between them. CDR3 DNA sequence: TGTGCCAGCTCAAAATCGCGTTACAATGAGCAGTTCTTC. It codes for CASSKSRYNEQFF.

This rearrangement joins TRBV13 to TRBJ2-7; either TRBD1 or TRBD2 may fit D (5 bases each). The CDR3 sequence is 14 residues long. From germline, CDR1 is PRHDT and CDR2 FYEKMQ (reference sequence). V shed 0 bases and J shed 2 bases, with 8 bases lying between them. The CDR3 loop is CASSLGGTAYEQYF. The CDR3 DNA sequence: TGTGCCAGCAGCTTAGGCGGGACCGCCTACGAGCAGTACTTC.

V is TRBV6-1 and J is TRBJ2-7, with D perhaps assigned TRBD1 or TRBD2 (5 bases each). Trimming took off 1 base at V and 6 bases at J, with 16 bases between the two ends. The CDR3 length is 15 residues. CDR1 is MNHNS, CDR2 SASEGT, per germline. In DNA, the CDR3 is TGTGCCAGCAGTGAAGTCGGGGCCCCTAAGGTCGAGCAGTACTTC. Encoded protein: CASSEVGAPKVEQYF.

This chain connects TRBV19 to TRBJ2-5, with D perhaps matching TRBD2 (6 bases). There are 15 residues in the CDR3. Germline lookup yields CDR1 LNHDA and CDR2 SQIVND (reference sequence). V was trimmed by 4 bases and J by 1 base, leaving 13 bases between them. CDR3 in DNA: TGTGCCAGTAGTACCCCAGCGGGCCTCCAAGAGACCCAGTACTTC. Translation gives CASSTPAGLQETQYF.

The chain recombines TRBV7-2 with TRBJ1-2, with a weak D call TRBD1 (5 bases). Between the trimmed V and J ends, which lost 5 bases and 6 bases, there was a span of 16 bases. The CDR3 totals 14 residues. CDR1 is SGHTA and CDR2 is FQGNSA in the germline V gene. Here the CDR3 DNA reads TGTGCCAGCAGCGCACGGGACTCCTACAATGGCTACACCTTC. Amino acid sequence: CASSARDSYNGYTF.

The CDR3 loop is CAWMGTGDTYEQYF. CDR3 nucleotides: TGTGCCTGGATGGGGACAGGGGATACCTACGAGCAGTACTTC. The chain links TRBV30 to TRBJ2-7; 10 nucleotides align to TRBD1. The length of the CDR3 is 14 residues. Trimming removed 4 bases from V and 2 bases from J; junction bases left unmatched: 5. CDR1 and CDR2 (germline): GTSNPN, SVGIG (reference sequence).

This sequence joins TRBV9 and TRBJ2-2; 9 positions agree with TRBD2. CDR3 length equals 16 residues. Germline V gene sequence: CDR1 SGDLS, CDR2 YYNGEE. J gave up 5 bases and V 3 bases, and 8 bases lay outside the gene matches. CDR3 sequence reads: CASSELAGPLTGELFF. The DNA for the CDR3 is TGTGCCAGCAGCGAGCTAGCGGGACCGCTTACCGGGGAGCTGTTTTTT.

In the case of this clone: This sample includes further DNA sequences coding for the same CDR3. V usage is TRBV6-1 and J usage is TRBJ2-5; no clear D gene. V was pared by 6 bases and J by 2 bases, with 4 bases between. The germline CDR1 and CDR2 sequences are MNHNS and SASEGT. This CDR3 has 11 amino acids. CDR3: CASSRQETQYF. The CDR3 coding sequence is TGTGCCAGCAGCAGGCAAGAGACCCAGTACTTC.

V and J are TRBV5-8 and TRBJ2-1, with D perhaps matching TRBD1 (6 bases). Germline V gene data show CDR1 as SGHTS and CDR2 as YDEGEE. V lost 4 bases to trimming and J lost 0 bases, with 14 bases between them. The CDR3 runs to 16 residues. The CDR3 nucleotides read TGTGCCAGCAGCGCCAGACAGGTGAGCTCCTACAATGAGCAGTTCTTC. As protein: CASSARQVSSYNEQFF.

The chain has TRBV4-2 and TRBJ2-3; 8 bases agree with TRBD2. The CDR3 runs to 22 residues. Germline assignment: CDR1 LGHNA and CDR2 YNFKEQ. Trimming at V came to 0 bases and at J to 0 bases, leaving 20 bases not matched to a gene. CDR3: CASSQDRRASGGTLASTDTQYF. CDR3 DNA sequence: TGTGCCAGCAGCCAAGATAGGCGGGCGAGCGGGGGAACCTTAGCTAGCACAGATACGCAGTATTTT.

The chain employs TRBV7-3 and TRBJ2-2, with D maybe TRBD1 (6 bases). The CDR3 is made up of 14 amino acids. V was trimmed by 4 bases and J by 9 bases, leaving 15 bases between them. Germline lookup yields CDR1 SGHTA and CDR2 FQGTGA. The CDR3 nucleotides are TGTGCCAGCAGCTCGTTAGCAGGGGACCGGGAGCTGTTTTTT. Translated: CASSSLAGDRELFF.

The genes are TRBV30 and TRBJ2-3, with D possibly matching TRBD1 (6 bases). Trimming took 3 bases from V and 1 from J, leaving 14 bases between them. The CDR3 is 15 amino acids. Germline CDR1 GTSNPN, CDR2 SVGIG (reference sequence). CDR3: CAWRLQGSGTDTQYF. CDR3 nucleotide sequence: TGTGCCTGGAGATTACAGGGTTCAGGCACAGATACGCAGTATTTT.

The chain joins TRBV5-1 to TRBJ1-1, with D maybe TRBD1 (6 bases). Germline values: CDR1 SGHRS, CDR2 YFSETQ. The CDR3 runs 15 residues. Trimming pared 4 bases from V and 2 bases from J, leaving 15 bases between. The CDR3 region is CASSPVGAKNTEAFF. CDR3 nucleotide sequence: TGCGCCAGCAGCCCGGTGGGGGCCAAAAACACTGAAGCTTTCTTT.

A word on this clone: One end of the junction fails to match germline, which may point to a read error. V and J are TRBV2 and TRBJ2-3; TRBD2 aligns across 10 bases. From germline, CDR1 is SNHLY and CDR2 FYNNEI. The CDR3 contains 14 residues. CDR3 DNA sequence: TGTGCCAGCGGTGATAGCGGGAGGCCAGATACGCAGTATTTT. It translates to CASGDSGRPDTQYF.

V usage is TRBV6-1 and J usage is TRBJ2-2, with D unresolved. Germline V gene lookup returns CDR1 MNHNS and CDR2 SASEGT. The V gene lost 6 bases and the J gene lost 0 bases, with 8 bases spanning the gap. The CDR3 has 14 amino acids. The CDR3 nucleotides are TGTGCCAGCAGCCAAGGCCCGAACACCGGGGAGCTGTTTTTT. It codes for CASSQGPNTGELFF.

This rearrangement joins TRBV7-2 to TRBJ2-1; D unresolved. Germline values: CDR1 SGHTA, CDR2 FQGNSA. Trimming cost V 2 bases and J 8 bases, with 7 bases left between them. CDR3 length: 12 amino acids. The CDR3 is CASSLTAHEQFF. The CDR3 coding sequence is TGTGCCAGCAGCTTAACAGCGCATGAGCAGTTCTTC.

CDR3 residues: CASSLDMSSPSEQYF. CDR3 nucleotides: TGTGCCAGCAGCTTGGATATGTCTAGCCCTAGCGAGCAGTACTTC. The chain couples TRBV5-4 to TRBJ2-7; weak D call: TRBD2 (5 bases). Germline V CDR1 and CDR2: SGHNT, YYREEE (reference sequence). CDR3 size: 15 residues. Trimming took 0 bases from V and 6 from J, leaving 16 bases between them.

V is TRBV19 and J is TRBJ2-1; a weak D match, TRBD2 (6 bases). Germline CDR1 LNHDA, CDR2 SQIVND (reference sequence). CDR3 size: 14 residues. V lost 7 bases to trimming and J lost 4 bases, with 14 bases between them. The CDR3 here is CASNTGEIYNEQFF. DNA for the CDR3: TGTGCCAGTAATACGGGAGAGATATACAATGAGCAGTTCTTC. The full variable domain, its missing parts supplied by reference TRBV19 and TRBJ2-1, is DGGITQSPKYLFRKEGQNVTLSCEQNLNHDAMYWYRQDPGQGLRLIYYSQIVNDFQKGDIAEGYSVSREKKESFPLTVTSAQKNPTAFYLCASNTGEIYNEQFFGPGTRLTVL.

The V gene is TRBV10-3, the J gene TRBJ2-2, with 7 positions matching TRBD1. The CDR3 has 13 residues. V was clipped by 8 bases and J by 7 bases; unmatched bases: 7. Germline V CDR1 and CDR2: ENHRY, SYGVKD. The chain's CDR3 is CAIRAGGIGELFF. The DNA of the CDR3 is TGTGCCATCCGGGCAGGGGGTATCGGGGAGCTGTTTTTT.

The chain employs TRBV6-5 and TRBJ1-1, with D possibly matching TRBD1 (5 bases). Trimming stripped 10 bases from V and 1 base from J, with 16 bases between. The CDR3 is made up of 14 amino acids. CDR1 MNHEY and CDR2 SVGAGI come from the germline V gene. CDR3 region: CATESQRGNTEAFF. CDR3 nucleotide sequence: TGTGCCACAGAATCGCAGAGGGGGAACACTGAAGCTTTCTTT.

The CDR3 here is CASGGNRGQETQYF. The CDR3 region has the DNA TGTGCCAGCGGGGGCAACCGAGGCCAAGAGACCCAGTACTTC. The rearrangement joins TRBV6-5 to TRBJ2-5, with D perhaps TRBD1 (6 bases). Germline lookup yields CDR1 MNHEY and CDR2 SVGAGI. The CDR3 is 14 amino acids. Trimming cost V 8 bases and J 1 base, with 14 bases left between them.